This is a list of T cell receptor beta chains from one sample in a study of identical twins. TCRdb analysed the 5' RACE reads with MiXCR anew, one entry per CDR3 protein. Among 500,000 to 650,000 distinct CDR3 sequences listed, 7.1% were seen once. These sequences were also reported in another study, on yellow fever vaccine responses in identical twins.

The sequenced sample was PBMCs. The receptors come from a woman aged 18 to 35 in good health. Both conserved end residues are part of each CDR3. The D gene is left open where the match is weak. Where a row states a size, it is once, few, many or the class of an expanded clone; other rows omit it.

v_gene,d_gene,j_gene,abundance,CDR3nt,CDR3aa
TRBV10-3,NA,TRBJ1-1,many,TGTGCCATCAGTGACAGGCCGAACACTGAAGCTTTCTTT,CAISDRPNTEAFF
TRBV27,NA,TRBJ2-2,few,TGTGCCAGCAGCGCCGCTCTGTGGACCGGGGAGCTGTTTTTT,CASSAALWTGELFF
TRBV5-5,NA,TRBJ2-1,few,TGTGCCAGCAGCCCCCGCGAGGGACTGCATGAGCAGTTCTTC,CASSPREGLHEQFF
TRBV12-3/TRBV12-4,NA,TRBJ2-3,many,TGTGCCAGCAGTCCCTCTACTAAAACAGATACGCAGTATTTT,CASSPSTKTDTQYF
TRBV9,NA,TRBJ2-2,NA,TGTGCCAGCAGCGTAGCTATACAGGGCTACACCGGGGAGCTGTTTTTT,CASSVAIQGYTGELFF
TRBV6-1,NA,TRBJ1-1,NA,TGTGCCAGCAGGCAGTTCACAGGGAACACTGAAGCTTTCTTT,CASRQFTGNTEAFF
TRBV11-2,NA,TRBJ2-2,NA,TGTGCCAGCAGATCCCCGGGACGGAACACCGGGGAGCTGTTTTTT,CASRSPGRNTGELFF
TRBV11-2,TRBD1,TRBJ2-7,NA,TGTGCCAGCAGCCAAAGGCCCGGGACAGGGACCTACGAGCAGTACTTC,CASSQRPGTGTYEQYF
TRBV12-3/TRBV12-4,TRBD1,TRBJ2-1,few,TGTGCCAGCAGTGGACGGGACAGGGGGGTTTACAATGAGCAGTTCTTC,CASSGRDRGVYNEQFF
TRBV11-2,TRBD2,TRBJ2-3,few,TGTGCCAGCAGCTTGCCCTTGGGGGGGGTGGCGGGAGAGAGGACAGATACGCAGTATTTT,CASSLPLGGVAGERTDTQYF
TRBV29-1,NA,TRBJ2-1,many,TGCAGCCACAGGAGCTCCTACAATGAGCAGTTCTTC,CSHRSSYNEQFF
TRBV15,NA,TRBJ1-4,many,TGTGCCACCAGCAGGGGCCTAGGAGAAAAACTGTTTTTT,CATSRGLGEKLFF
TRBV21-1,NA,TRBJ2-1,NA,TGTGCCAGCGGCCCTAGGGGACTAGCGGGGGGCCACAATGAGCAGTTCTTC,CASGPRGLAGGHNEQFF
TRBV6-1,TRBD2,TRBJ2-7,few,TGTGCCAGTGGCCCCTCTCGGGAGGGCACCTTGGAGCAGTACTTC,CASGPSREGTLEQYF
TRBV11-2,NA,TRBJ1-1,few,TGTGCCAGCAGCTTTTATGACAGACAAATAAACACTGAAGCTTTCTTT,CASSFYDRQINTEAFF
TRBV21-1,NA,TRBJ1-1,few,TGTGCCAGCAGCACGACCGCAGGGGGCGCGAGATGTGAAGCTTTCTTT,CASSTTAGGARCEAFF
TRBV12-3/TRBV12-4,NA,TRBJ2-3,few,TGTGCCAGCAGTTTCCCCCTTGGAGGGGCGGACACAGATACGCAGTATTTT,CASSFPLGGADTDTQYF
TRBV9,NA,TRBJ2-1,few,TGTGCCAGCAGCCAGACTCCGGCATCCTACAATGAGCAGTTCTTC,CASSQTPASYNEQFF
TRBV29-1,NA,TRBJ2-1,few,TGCAGCTGGGGGGGCGAGCAGTTCTTC,CSWGGEQFF
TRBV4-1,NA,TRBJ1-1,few,TGCGCCAGCAGCCAACCCGGTGGCACGGTCCCTAAGAACACTGAAGCTTTCTTT,CASSQPGGTVPKNTEAFF
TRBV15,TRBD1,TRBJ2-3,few,TGTGCCACCAGCAGAGATTCAACAGGGGGAACAGATACGCAGTATTTT,CATSRDSTGGTDTQYF
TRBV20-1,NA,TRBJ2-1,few,TGCAGTACGACCAGGGGACCGTACAATGAGCAGTTCTTC,CSTTRGPYNEQFF
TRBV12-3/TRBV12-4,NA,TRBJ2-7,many,TGTGCCAGCAGTTTAGCGAGCTCCTACGAGCAGTACTTC,CASSLASSYEQYF
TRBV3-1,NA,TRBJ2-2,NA,TGTGCCAGCAGCCAAGAAAGCCAGCGGCAGCCGCGGGTCGGGGAGCTGTTTTTT,CASSQESQRQPRVGELFF
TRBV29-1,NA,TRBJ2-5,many,TGCAGCGTTGAGGCCACAGGGGAGACCCAGTACTTC,CSVEATGETQYF
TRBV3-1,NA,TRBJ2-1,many,TGTGCCAGCAGCCAAGTTAGTGATAACAATGAGCAGTTCTTC,CASSQVSDNNEQFF
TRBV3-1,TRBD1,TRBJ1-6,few,TGTGCCAGCAGCCACTTCCCCTTTGGACAGGTCGGATCACCCCTCCACTTT,CASSHFPFGQVGSPLHF
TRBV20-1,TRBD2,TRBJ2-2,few,TGCAGTGCTAGGGTAGCGGGAGGGGGCACCGGGGAGCTGTTTTTT,CSARVAGGGTGELFF
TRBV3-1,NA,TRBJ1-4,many,TGTGCCAGCAGCTCGGGGTTAACTAATGAAAAACTGTTTTTT,CASSSGLTNEKLFF